This T cell receptor (beta chain) was sequenced for a study of blood T cells in healthy people across ages. Study-wide results and limits: Aged donors had fewer naive CD4+ cells and lower diversity than long-lived donors. Unsorted PBMCs ruled out conclusive naive versus antigen-experienced comparison.

To note about this clonotype: Its antigen remains unknown.

V dropped 3 bases and J dropped 3; count of bases not matched to a gene: 16. The germline V gene encodes CDR1 SEHNR and CDR2 FQNEAQ (reference sequence). This CDR3 is 18 amino acids long. Total RNA amounts of at least 6 micrograms were extracted per sample. A sample-barcoded 5' primer and a J-beta primer mix were used in a second PCR of roughly 7 to 11 cycles. All cDNA molecules were each tagged by a template-switch adaptor with 12 random nucleotides. MiXCR, applied by TCRdb to the 5' RACE reads, yields one record per CDR3 protein. The data contain some 1,800,000 distinct CDR3 sequences, about 39% of them singletons.

What was sequenced was blood. The gene calls are TRBV7-9 and TRBJ2-7, with 8 bases lining up with TRBD1. The receptor's source is a human donor in good health. CDR3: CASSFQYTPGQEYYEQYF. In DNA form, the CDR3 reads TGTGCCAGCAGCTTCCAATATACCCCGGGACAGGAGTACTACGAGCAGTACTTC.